The clone carrying this TCR beta chain occurred many times. This entry belongs to a study of blood T cells in healthy people across ages. Alongside a J-beta primer mix, a sample-barcoded 5' primer served in a second PCR lasting roughly 7 to 12 cycles. MiXCR was run by TCRdb on the 5' RACE reads, yielding one entry per CDR3 protein. The sample yields more than 800,000 distinct CDR3 sequences, around 43% seen once. The V gene lost 3 bases and the J gene lost 2 bases, with 8 bases spanning the gap. The CDR3 runs 15 residues. Germline V gene sequence: CDR1 MNHEY, CDR2 SVGAGI. The chain is built from TRBV6-5 and TRBJ2-6; tentatively, D is TRBD1 (6 bases). This receptor was obtained from a woman aged 60-70 years in good health. Sequences were obtained from blood. The CDR3 is CASSYRDTGANVLTF. CDR3 nucleotides: TGTGCCAGCAGTTATCGGGACACTGGGGCCAACGTCCTGACTTTC.